This T cell receptor beta chain stems from a study of siplizumab effects on memory and regulatory T cells. Only in-frame clones appear in the TCRdb table, and some are missing; sequencing was by immunoSEQ multiplex PCR. Of about 56,000 clones listed, approximately 97% are singletons. Comment on this clone: The antigen remains unidentified.

The germline V gene encodes CDR1 MNHEY and CDR2 SVGAGI. The V gene lost 6 bases and the J gene lost 5 bases, with 13 bases spanning the gap. This CDR3 region has 13 residues. General study results and limits: Confirmation that proliferating Tregs from siplizumab cultures had suppressive function was not obtained. A minor fraction of alloreactive clones, and no more, mapped to unstimulated subsets.

Sequenced input: naive CD8+ T cells sorted from blood. The TCR originated in a human donor in good health. The chain uses TRBV6-5 and TRBJ1-1; perhaps TRBD1 as D (5 bases). The CDR3 DNA reads as TGTGCCAGCAGCCCCCGGGAGGGGACTGAAGCTTTCTTT. Residues: CASSPREGTEAFF.